This T cell receptor (beta chain) was obtained from a study of control samples from healthy donors and cancer patients. Assay: immunoSEQ multiplex PCR; the TCRdb copy retains only in-frame clones and omits some. This table has some 150,000 clones, around 92% appearing once. About this clone: This sample includes further DNA sequences coding for the same CDR3.

V gave up 3 bases and J gave up 3 bases, with 9 bases separating them. CDR3 length: 13 residues. Germline V CDR1 and CDR2: LNHDA, SQIVND (reference sequence). This TCR derives from a woman younger than 45 in good health. The specimen was blood. The chain recombines TRBV19 with TRBJ2-7, with a weak D call TRBD2 (5 bases). CDR3 loop: CASSIGGGYEQYF. As DNA, the CDR3 is TGTGCCAGTAGTATCGGAGGTGGCTACGAGCAGTACTTC.